The entry that follows covers one TCR beta chain sequence. The antigen is unknown. These data come from a study of cytomegalovirus exposure and HLA in healthy donors. CDR1 and CDR2 (germline): SNHLY, FYNNEI. V dropped 5 bases and J dropped 5 bases, with 6 bases sitting between them. This CDR3 is built from 11 residues. The PCR used 60 Vbeta and 13 Jbeta primers. Assay used: immunoSEQ multiplex PCR; TCRdb lists only in-frame clones, some missing. The table has around 55,000 clones, around 82% seen once. Overall study results and limits: Both high specificity and high sensitivity reportedly marked the classifier's diagnosis of cytomegalovirus status.

Sequenced sample: PBMCs. The V gene is TRBV2, the J gene TRBJ2-5, with unresolved D. The source is a female donor in good health and CMV-seronegative. The CDR3 DNA is TGTGCCAGCAGTTCCGCGGAGACCCAGTACTTC. The encoded protein is CASSSAETQYF.